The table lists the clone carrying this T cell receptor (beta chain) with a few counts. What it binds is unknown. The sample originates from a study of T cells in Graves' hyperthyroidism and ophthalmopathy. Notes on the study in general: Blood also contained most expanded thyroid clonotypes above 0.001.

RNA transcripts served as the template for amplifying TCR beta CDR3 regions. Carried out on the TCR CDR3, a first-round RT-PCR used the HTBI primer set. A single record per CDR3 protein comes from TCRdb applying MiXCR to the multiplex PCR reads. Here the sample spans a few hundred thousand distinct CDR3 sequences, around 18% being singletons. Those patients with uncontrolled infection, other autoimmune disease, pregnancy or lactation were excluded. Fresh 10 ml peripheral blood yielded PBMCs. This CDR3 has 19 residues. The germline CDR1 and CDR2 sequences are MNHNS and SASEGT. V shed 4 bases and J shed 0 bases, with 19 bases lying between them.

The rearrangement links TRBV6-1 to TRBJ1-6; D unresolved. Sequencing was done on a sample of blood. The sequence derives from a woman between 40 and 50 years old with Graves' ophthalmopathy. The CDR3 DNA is TGTGCCAGCAGTGGCCGGGCGTCCGATTTTAGCTCCTATAATTCACCCCTCCACTTT. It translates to CASSGRASDFSSYNSPLHF.